This T cell receptor (beta chain) was identified during a study of blood T cell repertoires in COVID-19 (TCRdb year 2020). At the level of the whole study: Collaborator samples came from the United States, Italy and Spain and covered acute and convalescent phases of COVID-19. The prospective study material was composed of cDNA or gDNA derived from T cells, B-cell-depleted T cells, or PBMCs. The samples were drawn from two sources: the first 160 participants of the ongoing ImmuneRACE study, and 950 to 1,500 subjects contributed by 6 global collaborators. The repertoires were made available in a free public database intended to serve as a resource for research on the immune response to SARS-CoV-2. Nearly every sample came with metadata listing a de-identified subject ID, COVID-19 status, age in years and sex. Where available, HLA class I and class II types were obtained from metadata supplied by the sample provider rather than from assay-based typing. Deeply sampled blood TCRbeta repertoires from subjects exposed to, actively infected with, or recovered from COVID-19 were included in the dataset. The research as a whole found: Clinical and demographic metadata were provided uncurated, with the amount varying by source and participant.

On this clone: This clone's antigen is unknown. Base qualities were left out, and no much larger clone turns up one base away.

Each collaborating institution followed its own protocols to collect whole blood in K2EDTA tubes. For TCRbeta analysis, collaborators shipped samples in one of three forms: frozen whole blood, isolated PBMCs, or DNA extracted from either of those sample types. V is pruned by 3 bases and J by 5 bases, leaving 5 bases of the junction without a gene match. The CDR3 has 15 amino acids, counting the end cysteine and phenylalanine. Only the CDR3 DNA is retained, 45 bases long and in frame from the first base. CDR1 and CDR2, per the germline V gene, are SGHNT and YENEEA. TCRbeta CDR3 regions were amplified from genomic DNA by means of the immunoSEQ Assay, a bias-controlled multiplex PCR. The original pipeline was this. The number of nucleated cells in each sample was estimated by amplification of reference gene primers within the assay. To quantify the absolute abundance of each unique TCRbeta CDR3 rearrangement, sequence reads were collapsed and filtered. For each sample, productive Simpson clonality was calculated by taking the square root of Simpson's diversity index across productive rearrangements. TCRdb took over this immuneACCESS table, retaining in-frame rearrangements with V and J assigned. Such tables are incomplete; in checked studies, under half of the missing clones stem from an unresolved V gene, and the remainder is unexplained. V, J and clone size were drawn from that table, and D and trimming were deduced from the DNA. The sample table shows 75,000 to 90,000 clones, and 83% are seen once. About an eighth of the sample comes from the top ten.

The sample consisted of peripheral blood. The sequence joins TRBV11-3 to TRBJ2-2; 8 central bases correspond to TRBD2. This receptor was identified in a human donor in a cohort sampled during active COVID-19. This receptor carries the CDR3 CASSFLSGGTGELFF. The sequenced DNA is TGTGCCAGCAGCTTTCTATCGGGGGGGACCGGGGAGCTGTTTTTT.